Shown below are 3 T cell receptor beta chains from a single sample sequenced in a study of radiotherapy plus CTLA-4 blockade in lung cancer. The data were produced by immunoSEQ multiplex PCR, yet TCRdb's version contains in-frame clones alone and is incomplete. The data show approximately 40,000 clones, roughly 77% seen once. The starting material was peripheral blood, obtained from a patient treated with radiotherapy plus ipilimumab. The receptors were gathered from a human donor with non-small cell lung cancer who had stable disease on radiotherapy plus ipilimumab.

V and J are TRBV9 and TRBJ1-6; TRBD1 matches 7 bases. The CDR3 contains 14 residues. Trimming at V came to 4 bases and at J to 6 bases, leaving 4 bases not matched to a gene. CDR1 is SGDLS, CDR2 YYNGEE, per germline. The CDR3 nucleotides read TGTGCCAGCAGCCCCGGGACAGTTAATTCACCCCTCCACTTT. Translating gives CASSPGTVNSPLHF.

The CDR3 reads CASSLWGAKTEAFF. CDR3 nucleotide sequence: TGTGCCAGCAGCTTGTGGGGGGCGAAAACTGAAGCTTTCTTT. The V and J genes are TRBV5-8 and TRBJ1-1, with D possibly matching TRBD1 (6 bases). Trimming left V 1 base short and J 5 bases short, with 12 bases between. This CDR3 has 14 residues. In germline, CDR1 is SGHTS, CDR2 YDEGEE.

V is TRBV25-1 and J is TRBJ1-2; D call uncertain. CDR3 length equals 13 residues. The germline V gene encodes CDR1 MGHDK and CDR2 SYGVNS. Trimming removed 4 bases at V and 0 bases at J, with 6 bases between. The CDR3 here is CASSVLANYGYTF. CDR3 DNA sequence: TGTGCCAGCAGTGTTTTGGCTAACTATGGCTACACCTTC.